This T cell receptor (beta chain) was captured in a study of shared clonotypes between healthy human individuals. Study at large: Donors consisted of two women and three men between 18 and 49. Study findings and constraints: Donors were few, which limited the genetic and exposure-history diversity represented.

Several immunoSEQ 96-well plates shared each subset's DNA, each plate a replicate. Sequenced by immunoSEQ multiplex PCR; TCRdb stores in-frame clones only, minus some. Of roughly 590,000 clones listed, over 95% are singletons. Worth noting for this clone: What it binds is unknown.

Germline V lookup: CDR1 LNHDA, CDR2 SQIVND (reference sequence). The CDR3 runs to 18 residues. The germline V and J ends were trimmed by 2 bases and 0 bases, with 19 bases remaining between them. Terminally differentiated effector memory CD45RA+ cells were excluded from the naive CD8 cells, which were CD45RO-negative and positively selected for CCR7. Within Nashville, Tennessee resided all donors, each a Caucasian adult. The receptor was derived from a woman aged 25 to 39 in good health. This chain joins TRBV19 and TRBJ1-1; no clear D. Input material: naive CD8+ T cells sorted from blood. Here the CDR3 reads CASSIRGWAEAMNTEAFF. CDR3 sequence (DNA): TGTGCCAGTAGTATAAGAGGGTGGGCAGAAGCTATGAACACTGAAGCTTTCTTT.